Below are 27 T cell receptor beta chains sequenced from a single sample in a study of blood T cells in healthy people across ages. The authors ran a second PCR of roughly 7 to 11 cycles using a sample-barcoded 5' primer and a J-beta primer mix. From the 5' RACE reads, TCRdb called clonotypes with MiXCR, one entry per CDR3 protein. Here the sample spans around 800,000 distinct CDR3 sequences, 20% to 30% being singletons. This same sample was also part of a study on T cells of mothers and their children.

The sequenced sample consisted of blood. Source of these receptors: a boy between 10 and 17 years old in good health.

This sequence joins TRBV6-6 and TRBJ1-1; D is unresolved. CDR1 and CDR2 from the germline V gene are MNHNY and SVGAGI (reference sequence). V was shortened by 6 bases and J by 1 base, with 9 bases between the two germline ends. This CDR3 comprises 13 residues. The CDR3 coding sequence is TGTGCCAGCAGGGCCCCTACGAACACTGAAGCTTTCTTT. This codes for CASRAPTNTEAFF.

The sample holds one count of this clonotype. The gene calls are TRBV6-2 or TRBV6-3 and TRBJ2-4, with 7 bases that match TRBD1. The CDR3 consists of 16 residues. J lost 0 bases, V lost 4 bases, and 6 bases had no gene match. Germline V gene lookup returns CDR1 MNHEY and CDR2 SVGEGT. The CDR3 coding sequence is TGTGCCAGCAGTTCCCTCAGGGGGATAGCCAAAAACATTCAGTACTTC. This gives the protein CASSSLRGIAKNIQYF.

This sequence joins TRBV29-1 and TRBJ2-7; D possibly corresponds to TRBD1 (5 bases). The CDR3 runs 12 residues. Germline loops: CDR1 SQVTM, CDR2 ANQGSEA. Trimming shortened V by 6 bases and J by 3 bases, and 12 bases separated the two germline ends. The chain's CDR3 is CSVETAGYEQYF. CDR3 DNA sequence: TGCAGCGTCGAGACAGCCGGCTACGAGCAGTACTTC.

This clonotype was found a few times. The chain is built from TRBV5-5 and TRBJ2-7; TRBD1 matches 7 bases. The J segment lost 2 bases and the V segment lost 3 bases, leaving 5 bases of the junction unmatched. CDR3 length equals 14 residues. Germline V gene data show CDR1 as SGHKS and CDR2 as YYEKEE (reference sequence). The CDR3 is CASSSLTGTYEQYF. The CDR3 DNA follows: TGTGCCAGCAGCTCGTTGACAGGGACCTACGAGCAGTACTTC.

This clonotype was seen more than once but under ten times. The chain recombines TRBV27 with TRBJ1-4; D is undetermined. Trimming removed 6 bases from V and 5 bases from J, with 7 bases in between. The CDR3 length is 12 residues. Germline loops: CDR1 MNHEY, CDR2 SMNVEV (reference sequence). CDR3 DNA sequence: TGTGCCAGCAGGGGCCCGAATGAAAAACTGTTTTTT. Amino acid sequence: CASRGPNEKLFF.

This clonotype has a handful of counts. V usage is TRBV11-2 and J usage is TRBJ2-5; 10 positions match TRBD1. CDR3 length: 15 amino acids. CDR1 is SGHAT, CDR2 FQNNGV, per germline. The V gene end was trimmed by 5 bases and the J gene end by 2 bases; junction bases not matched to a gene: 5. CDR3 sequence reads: CASSPKGQGQETQYF. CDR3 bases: TGTGCCAGCAGCCCAAAGGGACAGGGGCAAGAGACCCAGTACTTC.

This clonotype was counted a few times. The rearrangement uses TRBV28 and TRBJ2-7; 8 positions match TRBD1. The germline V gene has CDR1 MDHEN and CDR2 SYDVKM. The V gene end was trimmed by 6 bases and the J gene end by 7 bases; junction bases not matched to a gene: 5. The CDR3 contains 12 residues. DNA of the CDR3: TGTGCCAGCAGGCAGGGGGCGCTGGAGCAGTACTTC. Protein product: CASRQGALEQYF.

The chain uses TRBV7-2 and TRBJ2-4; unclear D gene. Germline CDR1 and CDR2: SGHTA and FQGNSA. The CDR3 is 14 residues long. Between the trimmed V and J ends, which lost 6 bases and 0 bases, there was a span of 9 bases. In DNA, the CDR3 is TGTGCCAGCAGGGAAGTTCTAGCCAAAAACATTCAGTACTTC. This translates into CASREVLAKNIQYF.

The CDR3 protein is CAWRLAGGYEQYF. As DNA, the CDR3 is TGTGCCTGGAGACTAGCGGGGGGTTACGAGCAGTACTTC. This chain uses TRBV30 with TRBJ2-5; the match to TRBD2 covers 12 bases. The end of the DNA aligns better with TRBJ2-7, so the J call may be wrong. CDR1 and CDR2 (germline): GTSNPN, SVGIG (reference sequence). This CDR3 contains 13 residues.

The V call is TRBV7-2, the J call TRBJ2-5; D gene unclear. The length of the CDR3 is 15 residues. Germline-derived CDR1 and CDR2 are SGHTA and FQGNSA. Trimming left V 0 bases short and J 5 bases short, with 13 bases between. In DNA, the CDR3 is TGTGCCAGCAGCTTAGCCCCTAATAAGTGGGAGACCCAGTACTTC. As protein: CASSLAPNKWETQYF.

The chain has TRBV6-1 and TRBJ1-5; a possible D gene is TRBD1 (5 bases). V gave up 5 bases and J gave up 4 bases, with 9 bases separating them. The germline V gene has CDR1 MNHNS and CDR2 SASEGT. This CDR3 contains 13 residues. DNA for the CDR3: TGTGCCAGCAGTAGAGGGGTGAATCAGCCCCAGCATTTT. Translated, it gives CASSRGVNQPQHF.

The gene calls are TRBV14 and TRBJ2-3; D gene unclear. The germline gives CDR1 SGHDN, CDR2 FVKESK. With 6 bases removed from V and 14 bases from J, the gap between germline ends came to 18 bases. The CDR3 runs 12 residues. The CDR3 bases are TGTGCCAGCAGTCAATCCCTAATCGGCGTGTATTTT. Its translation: CASSQSLIGVYF.

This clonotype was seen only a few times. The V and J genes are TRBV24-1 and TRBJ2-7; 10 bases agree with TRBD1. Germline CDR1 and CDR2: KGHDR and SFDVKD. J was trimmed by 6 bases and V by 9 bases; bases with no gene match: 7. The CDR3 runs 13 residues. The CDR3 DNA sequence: TGTGCCACCTTTAGACAGGGGGCGTTCGAGCAGTACTTC. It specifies CATFRQGAFEQYF.

As DNA, the CDR3 is TGCGCCAGCAGCCCTACCGGGACACCAGATGAAAAACTGTTTTTT. Translation: CASSPTGTPDEKLFF. V gene TRBV5-1 combines with J gene TRBJ1-4; the D gene is possibly TRBD1 (6 bases). CDR3 size: 15 residues. Between the trimmed V and J ends, which lost 4 bases and 6 bases, there was a span of 16 bases. CDR1 and CDR2 (germline): SGHRS, YFSETQ.

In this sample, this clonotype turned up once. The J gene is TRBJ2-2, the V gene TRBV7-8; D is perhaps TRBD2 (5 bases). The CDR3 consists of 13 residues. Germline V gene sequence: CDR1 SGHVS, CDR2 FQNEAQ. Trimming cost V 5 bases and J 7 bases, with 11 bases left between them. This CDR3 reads CASSLVAGGELFF. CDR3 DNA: TGTGCCAGCAGCCTAGTGGCGGGCGGGGAGCTGTTTTTT.

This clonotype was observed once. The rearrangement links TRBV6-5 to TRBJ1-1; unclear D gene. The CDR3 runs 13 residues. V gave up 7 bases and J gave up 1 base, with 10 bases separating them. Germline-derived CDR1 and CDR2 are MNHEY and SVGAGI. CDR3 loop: CASTPTENTEAFF. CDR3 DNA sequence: TGTGCCAGCACGCCTACAGAGAACACTGAAGCTTTCTTT.

CDR3 protein: CASSQELGEKLFF. CDR3 in DNA: TGTGCCAGCAGCCAAGAATTAGGGGAAAAACTGTTTTTT. The rearrangement links TRBV4-2 to TRBJ1-4; D remains unclear. This CDR3 has 13 residues. CDR1 and CDR2 (germline): LGHNA, YNFKEQ. Trimming left V 0 bases short and J 8 bases short, with 7 bases between.

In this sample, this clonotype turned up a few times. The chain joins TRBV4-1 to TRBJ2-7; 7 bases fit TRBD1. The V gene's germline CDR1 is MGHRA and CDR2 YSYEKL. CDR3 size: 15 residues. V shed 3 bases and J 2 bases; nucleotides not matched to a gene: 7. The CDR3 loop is CASSQGSQGAYEQYF. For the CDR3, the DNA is TGCGCCAGCAGCCAGGGCTCGCAGGGGGCCTACGAGCAGTACTTC.

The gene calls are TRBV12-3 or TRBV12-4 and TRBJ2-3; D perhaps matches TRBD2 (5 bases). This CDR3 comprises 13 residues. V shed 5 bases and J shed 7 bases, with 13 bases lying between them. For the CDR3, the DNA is TGTGCCAGCAGTCCCAGCTTAGCGTATACGCAGTATTTT. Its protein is CASSPSLAYTQYF.

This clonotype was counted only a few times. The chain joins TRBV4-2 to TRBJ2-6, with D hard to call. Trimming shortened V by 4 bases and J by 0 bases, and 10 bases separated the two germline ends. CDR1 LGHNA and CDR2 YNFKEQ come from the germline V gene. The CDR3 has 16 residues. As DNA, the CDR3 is TGTGCCAGCAGCCGAGGAACCCACTCTGGGGCCAACGTCCTGACTTTC. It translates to CASSRGTHSGANVLTF.

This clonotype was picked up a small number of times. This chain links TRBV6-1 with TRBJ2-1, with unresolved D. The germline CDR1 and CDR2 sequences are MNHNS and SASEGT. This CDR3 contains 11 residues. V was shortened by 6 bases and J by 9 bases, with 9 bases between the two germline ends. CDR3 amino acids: CASSEWGEQFF. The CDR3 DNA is TGTGCCAGCAGCGAGTGGGGTGAGCAGTTCTTC.

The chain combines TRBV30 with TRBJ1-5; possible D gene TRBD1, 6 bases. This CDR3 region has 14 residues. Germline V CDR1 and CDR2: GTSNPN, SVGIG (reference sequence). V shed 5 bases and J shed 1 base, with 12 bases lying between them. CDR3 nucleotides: TGTGCCTGGGGACAGTTTTTAAGCAATCAGCCCCAGCATTTT. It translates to CAWGQFLSNQPQHF.

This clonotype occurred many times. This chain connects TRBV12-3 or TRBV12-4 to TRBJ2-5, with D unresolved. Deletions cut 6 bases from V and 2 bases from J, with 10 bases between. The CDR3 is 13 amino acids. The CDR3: CASSFSGQETQYF. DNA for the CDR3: TGTGCCAGCAGCTTTTCTGGTCAAGAGACCCAGTACTTC.

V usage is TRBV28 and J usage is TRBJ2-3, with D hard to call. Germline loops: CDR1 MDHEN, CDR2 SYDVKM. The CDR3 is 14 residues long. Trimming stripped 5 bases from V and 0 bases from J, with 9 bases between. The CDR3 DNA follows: TGTGCCAGCAGTGCCTACGCTAGCACAGATACGCAGTATTTT. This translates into CASSAYASTDTQYF.

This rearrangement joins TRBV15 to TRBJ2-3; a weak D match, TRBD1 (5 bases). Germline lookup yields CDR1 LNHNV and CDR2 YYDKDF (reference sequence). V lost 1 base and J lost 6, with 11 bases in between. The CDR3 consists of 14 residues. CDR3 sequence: CATSRAGQEDTQYF. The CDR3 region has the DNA TGTGCCACCAGCAGAGCAGGGCAGGAGGATACGCAGTATTTT.

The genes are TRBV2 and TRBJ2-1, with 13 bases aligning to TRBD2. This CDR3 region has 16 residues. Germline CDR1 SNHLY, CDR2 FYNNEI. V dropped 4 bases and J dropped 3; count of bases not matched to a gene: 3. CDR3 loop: CASSARTSGGYNEQFF. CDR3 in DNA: TGTGCCAGCAGTGCAAGGACTAGCGGGGGCTACAATGAGCAGTTCTTC.

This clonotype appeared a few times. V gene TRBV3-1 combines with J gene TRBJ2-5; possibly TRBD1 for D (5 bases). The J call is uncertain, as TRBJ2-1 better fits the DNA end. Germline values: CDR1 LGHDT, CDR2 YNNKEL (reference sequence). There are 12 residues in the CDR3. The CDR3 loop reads CASSLQEREQFF. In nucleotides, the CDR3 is TGTGCCAGCAGCCTACAGGAACGCGAGCAGTTCTTC.